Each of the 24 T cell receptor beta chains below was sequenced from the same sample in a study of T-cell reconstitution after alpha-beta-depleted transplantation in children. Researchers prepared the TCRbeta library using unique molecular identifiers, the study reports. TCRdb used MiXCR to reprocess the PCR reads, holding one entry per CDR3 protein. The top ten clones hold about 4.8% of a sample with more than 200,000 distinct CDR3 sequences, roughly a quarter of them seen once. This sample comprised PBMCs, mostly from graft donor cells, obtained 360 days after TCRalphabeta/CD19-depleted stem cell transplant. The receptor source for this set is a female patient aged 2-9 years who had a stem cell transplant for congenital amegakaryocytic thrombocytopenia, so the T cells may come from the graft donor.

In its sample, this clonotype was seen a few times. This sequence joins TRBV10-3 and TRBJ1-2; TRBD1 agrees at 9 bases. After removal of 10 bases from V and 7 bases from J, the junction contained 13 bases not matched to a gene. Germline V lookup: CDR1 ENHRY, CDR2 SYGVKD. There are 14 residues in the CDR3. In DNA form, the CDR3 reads TGTGCCAGCCGGGACAGGGTCAATATCCTTGGCTACACCTTC. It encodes CASRDRVNILGYTF.

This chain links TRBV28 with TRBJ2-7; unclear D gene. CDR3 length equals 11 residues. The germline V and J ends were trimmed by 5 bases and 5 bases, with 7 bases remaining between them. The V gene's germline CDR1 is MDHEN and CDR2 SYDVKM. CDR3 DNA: TGTGCCAGCAGTCTACAGAACGAGCAGTACTTC. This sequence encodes CASSLQNEQYF.

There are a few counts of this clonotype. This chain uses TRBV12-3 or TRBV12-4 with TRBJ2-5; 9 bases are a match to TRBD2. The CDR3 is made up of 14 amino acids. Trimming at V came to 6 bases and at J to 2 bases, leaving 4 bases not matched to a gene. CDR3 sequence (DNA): TGTGCCAGCAGCCGGAGCGGGAGGCAAGAGACCCAGTACTTC. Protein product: CASSRSGRQETQYF.

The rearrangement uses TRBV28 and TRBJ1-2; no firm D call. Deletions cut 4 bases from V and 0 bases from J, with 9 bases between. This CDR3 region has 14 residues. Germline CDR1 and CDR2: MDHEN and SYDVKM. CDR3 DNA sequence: TGTGCCAGCAGTTCCCCTGCGGCTAACTATGGCTACACCTTC. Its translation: CASSSPAANYGYTF.

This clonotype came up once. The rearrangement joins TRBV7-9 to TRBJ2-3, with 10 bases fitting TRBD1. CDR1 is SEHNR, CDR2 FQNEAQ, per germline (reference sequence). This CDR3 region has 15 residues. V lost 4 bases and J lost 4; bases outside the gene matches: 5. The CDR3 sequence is CASSWDRGLADTQYF. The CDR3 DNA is TGTGCCAGCAGCTGGGACAGGGGCCTGGCAGATACGCAGTATTTT.

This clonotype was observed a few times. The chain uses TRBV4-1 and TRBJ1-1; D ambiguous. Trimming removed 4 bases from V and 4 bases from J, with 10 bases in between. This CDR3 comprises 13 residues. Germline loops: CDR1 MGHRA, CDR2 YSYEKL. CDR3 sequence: CASSPRVRTEAFF. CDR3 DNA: TGCGCCAGCAGCCCGAGGGTGCGCACTGAAGCTTTCTTT.

This CDR3 reads CASRRQGNEKLFF. The CDR3 bases are TGTGCCAGCAGGAGACAGGGGAATGAAAAACTGTTTTTT. V is TRBV7-2 and J is TRBJ1-4, with 8 nucleotides matching TRBD1. Germline CDR1 is SGHTA and CDR2 is FQGNSA. The CDR3 has 13 residues. V shed 6 bases and J 5 bases; nucleotides not matched to a gene: 2. Complete variable domain (other parts from reference TRBV7-2 and TRBJ1-4): GAGVSQSPSNKVTEKGKDVELRCDPISGHTALYWYRQSLGQGLEFLIYFQGNSAPDKSGLPSDRFSAERTGGSVSTLTIQRTQQEDSAVYLCASRRQGNEKLFFGSGTQLSVL.

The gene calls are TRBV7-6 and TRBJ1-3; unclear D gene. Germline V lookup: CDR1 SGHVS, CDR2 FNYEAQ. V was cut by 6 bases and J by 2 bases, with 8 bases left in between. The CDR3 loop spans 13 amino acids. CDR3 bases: TGTGCCAGCAGGCCGTCACCTGGAAACACCATATATTTT. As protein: CASRPSPGNTIYF.

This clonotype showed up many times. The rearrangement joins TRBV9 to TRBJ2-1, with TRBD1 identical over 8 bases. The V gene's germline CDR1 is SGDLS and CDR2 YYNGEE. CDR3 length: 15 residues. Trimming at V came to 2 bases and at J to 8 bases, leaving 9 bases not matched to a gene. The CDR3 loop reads CASSVSGQGIYEQFF. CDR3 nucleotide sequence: TGTGCCAGCAGCGTCTCCGGACAGGGCATTTATGAGCAGTTCTTC.

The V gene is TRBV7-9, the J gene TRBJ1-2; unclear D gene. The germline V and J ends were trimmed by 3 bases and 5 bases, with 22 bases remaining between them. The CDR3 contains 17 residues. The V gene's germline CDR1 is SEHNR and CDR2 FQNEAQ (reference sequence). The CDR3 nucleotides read TGTGCCAGCAGCTTTTCGATTGTCCCGGTGGGCAGGTATGGCTACACCTTC. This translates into CASSFSIVPVGRYGYTF.

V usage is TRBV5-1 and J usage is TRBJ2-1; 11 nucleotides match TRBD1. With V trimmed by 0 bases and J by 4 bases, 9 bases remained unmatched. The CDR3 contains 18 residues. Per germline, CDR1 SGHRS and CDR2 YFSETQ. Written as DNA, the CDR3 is TGCGCCAGCAGCTTGGATACCAGGGGGACAGGGGGGTACAATGAGCAGTTCTTC. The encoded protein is CASSLDTRGTGGYNEQFF.

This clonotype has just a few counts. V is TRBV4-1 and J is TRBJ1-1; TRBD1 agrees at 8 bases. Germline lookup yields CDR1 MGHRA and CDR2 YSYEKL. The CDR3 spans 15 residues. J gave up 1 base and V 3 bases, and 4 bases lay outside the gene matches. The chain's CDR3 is CASSQRRGRNTEAFF. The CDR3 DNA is TGCGCCAGCAGCCAGCGCAGGGGGCGGAACACTGAAGCTTTCTTT.

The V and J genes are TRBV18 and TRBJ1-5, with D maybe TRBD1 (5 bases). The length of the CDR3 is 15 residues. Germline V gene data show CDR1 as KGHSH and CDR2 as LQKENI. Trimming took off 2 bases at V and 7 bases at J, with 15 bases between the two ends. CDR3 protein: CASSPGTGPGQPQHF. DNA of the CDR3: TGTGCCAGCTCACCAGGAACAGGCCCGGGGCAGCCCCAGCATTTT. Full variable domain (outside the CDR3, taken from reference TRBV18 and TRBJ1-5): NAGVMQNPRHLVRRRGQEARLRCSPMKGHSHVYWYRQLPEEGLKFMVYLQKENIIDESGMPKERFSAEFPKEGPSILRIQQVVRGDSAAYFCASSPGTGPGQPQHFGDGTRLSIL.

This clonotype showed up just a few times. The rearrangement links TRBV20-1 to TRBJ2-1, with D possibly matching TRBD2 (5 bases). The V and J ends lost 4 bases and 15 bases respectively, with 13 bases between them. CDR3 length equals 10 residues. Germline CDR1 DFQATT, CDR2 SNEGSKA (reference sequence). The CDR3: CSATGSTPFF. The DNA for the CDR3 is TGCAGTGCTACTGGGAGTACCCCGTTCTTC.

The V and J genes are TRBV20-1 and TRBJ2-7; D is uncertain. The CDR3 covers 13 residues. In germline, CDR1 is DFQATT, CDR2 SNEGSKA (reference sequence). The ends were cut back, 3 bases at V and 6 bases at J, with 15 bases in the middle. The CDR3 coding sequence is TGCAGTGCTAGTCAAGAGCTCCACCCCGAGCAGTACTTC. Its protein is CSASQELHPEQYF.

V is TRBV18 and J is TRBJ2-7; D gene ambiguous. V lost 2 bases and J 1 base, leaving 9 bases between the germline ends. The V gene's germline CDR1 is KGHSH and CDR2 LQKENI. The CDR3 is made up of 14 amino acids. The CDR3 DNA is TGTGCCAGCTCACCATCGTGGGGATCCTACGAGCAGTACTTC. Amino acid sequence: CASSPSWGSYEQYF.

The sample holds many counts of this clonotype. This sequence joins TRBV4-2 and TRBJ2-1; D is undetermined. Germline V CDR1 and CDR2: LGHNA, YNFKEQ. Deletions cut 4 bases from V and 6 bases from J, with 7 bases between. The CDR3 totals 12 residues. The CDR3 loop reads CASSRTPNEQFF. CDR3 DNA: TGTGCCAGCAGCCGGACCCCCAATGAGCAGTTCTTC.

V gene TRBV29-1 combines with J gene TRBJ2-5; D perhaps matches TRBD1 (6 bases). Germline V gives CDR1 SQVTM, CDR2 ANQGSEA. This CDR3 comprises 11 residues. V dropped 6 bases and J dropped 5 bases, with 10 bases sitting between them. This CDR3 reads CSVHRAETQYF. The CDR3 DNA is TGCAGCGTGCACAGGGCGGAGACCCAGTACTTC.

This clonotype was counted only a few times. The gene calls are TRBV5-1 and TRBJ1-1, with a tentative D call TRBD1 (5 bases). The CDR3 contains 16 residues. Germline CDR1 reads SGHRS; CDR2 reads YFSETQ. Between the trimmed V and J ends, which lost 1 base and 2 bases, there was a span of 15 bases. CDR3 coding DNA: TGCGCCAGCAGCTTGATCGGCGGGGCCCGAAACACTGAAGCTTTCTTT. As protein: CASSLIGGARNTEAFF.

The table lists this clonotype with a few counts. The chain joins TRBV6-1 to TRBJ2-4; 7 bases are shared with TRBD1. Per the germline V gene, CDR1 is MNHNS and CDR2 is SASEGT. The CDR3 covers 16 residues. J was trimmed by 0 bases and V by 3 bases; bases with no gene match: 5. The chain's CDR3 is CASSDQTGVAKNIQYF. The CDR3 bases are TGTGCCAGCAGTGATCAAACAGGGGTAGCCAAAAACATTCAGTACTTC.

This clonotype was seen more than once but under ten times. In DNA, the CDR3 is TGCGCCAGCAGCCAGCGCCGGGACAGCCTTCCCGGGGAGCTGTTTTTT. Protein sequence: CASSQRRDSLPGELFF. The chain carries TRBV4-3 and TRBJ2-2; 7 nucleotides align to TRBD1. V gave up 3 bases and J gave up 6 bases; unmatched junction bases: 10. CDR1 is LGHNA, CDR2 YSLEER, per germline. The CDR3 runs to 16 residues.

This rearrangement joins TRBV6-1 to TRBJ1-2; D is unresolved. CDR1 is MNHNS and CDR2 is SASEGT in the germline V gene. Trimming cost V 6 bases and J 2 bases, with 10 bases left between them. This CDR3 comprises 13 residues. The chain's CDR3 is CASRDTRNYGYTF. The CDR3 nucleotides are TGTGCCAGCAGAGATACAAGAAACTATGGCTACACCTTC.

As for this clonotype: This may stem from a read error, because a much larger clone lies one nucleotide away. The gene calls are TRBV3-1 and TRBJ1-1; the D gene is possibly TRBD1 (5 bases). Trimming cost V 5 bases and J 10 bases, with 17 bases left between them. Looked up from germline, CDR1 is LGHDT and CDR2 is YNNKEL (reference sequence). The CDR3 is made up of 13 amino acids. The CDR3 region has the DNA TGTGCCAGCAGCGAAGGGGAGGGGCTCGTAGCTTTCTTT. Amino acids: CASSEGEGLVAFF.

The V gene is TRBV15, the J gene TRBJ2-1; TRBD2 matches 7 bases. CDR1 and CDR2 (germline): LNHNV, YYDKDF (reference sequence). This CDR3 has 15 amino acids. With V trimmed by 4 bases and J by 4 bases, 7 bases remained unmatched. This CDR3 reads CATSITSALYNEQFF. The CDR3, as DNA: TGTGCCACCAGCATAACTAGCGCCTTATACAATGAGCAGTTCTTC.